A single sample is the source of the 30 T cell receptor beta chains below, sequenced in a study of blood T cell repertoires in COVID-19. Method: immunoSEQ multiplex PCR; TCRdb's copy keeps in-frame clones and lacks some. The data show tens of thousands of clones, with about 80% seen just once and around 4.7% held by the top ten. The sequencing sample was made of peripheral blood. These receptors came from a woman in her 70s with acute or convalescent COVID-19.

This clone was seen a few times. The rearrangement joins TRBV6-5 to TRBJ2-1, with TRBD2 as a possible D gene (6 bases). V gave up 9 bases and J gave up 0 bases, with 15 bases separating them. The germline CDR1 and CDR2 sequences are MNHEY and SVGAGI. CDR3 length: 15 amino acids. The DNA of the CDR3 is TGTGCCAGTAACCCAGGGAGGCCCTCCTACAATGAGCAGTTCTTC. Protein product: CASNPGRPSYNEQFF.

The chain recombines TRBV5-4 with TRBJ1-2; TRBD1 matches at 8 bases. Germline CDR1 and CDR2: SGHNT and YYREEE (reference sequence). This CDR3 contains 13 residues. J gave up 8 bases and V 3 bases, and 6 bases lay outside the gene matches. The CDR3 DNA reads TGTGCCAGCAGCTCGGACAGGGAGGAAGGCTACACCTTC. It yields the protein CASSSDREEGYTF.

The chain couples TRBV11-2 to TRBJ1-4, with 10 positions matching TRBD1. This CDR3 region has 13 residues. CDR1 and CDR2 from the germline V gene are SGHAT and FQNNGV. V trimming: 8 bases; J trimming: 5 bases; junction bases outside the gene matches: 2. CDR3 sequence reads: CASGTGENEKLFF. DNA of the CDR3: TGTGCCAGCGGGACAGGGGAAAATGAAAAACTGTTTTTT.

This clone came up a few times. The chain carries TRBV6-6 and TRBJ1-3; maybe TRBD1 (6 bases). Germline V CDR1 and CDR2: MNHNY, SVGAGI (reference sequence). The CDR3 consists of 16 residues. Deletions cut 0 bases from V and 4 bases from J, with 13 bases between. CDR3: CASSYSKGGAGNTIYF. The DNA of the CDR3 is TGTGCCAGCAGTTACTCGAAAGGGGGTGCCGGAAACACCATATATTTT.

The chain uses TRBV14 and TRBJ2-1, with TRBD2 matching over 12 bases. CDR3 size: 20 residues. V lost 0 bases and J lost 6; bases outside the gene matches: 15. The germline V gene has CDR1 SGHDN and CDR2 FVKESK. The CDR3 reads CASSQEVVLAGGQRGNEQFF. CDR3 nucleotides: TGTGCCAGCAGCCAAGAGGTCGTGCTAGCGGGGGGGCAGAGGGGCAATGAGCAGTTCTTC.

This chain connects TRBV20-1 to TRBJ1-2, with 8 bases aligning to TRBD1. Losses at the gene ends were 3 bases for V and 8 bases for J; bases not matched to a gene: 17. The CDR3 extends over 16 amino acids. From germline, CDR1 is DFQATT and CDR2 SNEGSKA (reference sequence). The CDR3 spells CSASEILRTGSKGYTF. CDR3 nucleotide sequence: TGCAGTGCTAGTGAGATTCTGAGGACAGGGTCGAAAGGCTACACCTTC.

The DNA of the CDR3 is TGCAGTGCTAGTAGGGGGACTACCCACACTAGCGCTGGAGGCTACACCTTC. Amino acids: CSASRGTTHTSAGGYTF. The rearrangement uses TRBV20-1 and TRBJ1-2, with D maybe TRBD1 (6 bases). V lost 3 bases and J lost 8, with 28 bases in between. The CDR3 is 17 residues long. Per germline, CDR1 DFQATT and CDR2 SNEGSKA (reference sequence).

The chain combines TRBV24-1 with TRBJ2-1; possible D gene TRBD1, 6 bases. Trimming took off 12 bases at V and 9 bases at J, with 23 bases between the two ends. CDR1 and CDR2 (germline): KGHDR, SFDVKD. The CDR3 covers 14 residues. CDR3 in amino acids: CAVRSGTLGAEQFF. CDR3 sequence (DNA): TGTGCCGTCCGATCCGGGACACTTGGCGCTGAGCAGTTCTTC.

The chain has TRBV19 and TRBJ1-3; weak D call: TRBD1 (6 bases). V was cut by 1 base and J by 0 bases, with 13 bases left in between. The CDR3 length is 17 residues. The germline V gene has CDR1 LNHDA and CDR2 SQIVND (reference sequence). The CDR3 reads CASSIAGTPSSGNTIYF. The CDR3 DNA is TGTGCCAGTAGTATAGCCGGGACACCAAGCTCTGGAAACACCATATATTTT.

The CDR3 region has the DNA TGTGCCAGCAAGTATACGGGGGGGACAGATACGCAGTATTTT. It encodes CASKYTGGTDTQYF. This rearrangement joins TRBV27 to TRBJ2-3, with 8 bases fitting TRBD2. This CDR3 contains 14 residues. V shed 7 bases and J 3 bases; nucleotides not matched to a gene: 6. From germline, CDR1 is MNHEY and CDR2 SMNVEV (reference sequence).

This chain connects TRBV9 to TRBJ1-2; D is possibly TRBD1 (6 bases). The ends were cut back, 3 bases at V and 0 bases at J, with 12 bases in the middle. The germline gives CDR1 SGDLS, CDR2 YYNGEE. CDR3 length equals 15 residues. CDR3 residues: CASSAHRDANYGYTF. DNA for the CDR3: TGTGCCAGCAGCGCCCACAGGGATGCTAACTATGGCTACACCTTC.

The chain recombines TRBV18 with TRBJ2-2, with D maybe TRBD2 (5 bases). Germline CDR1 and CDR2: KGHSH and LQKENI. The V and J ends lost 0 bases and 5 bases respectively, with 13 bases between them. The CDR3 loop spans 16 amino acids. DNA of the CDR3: TGTGCCAGCTCACCACCGGAAGGGAGAGGAACCGGGGAGCTGTTTTTT. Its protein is CASSPPEGRGTGELFF.

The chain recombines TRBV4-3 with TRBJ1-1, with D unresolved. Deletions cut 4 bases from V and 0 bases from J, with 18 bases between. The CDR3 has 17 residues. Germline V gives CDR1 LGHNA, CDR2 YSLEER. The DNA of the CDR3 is TGCGCCAGCAGCCCATCAGCAGGACTCCTCATGAACACTGAAGCTTTCTTT. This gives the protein CASSPSAGLLMNTEAFF.

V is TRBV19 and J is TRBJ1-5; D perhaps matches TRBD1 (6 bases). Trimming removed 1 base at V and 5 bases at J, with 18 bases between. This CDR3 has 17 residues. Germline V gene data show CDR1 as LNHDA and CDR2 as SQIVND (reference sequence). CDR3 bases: TGTGCCAGTAGTATAGCGGGGGGGCGCTTAGGAGATCAGCCCCAGCATTTT. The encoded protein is CASSIAGGRLGDQPQHF.

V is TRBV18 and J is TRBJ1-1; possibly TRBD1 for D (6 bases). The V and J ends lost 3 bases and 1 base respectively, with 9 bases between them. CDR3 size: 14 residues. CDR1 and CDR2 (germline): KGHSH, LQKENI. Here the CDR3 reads CASSPGQGNTEAFF. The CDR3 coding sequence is TGTGCCAGCTCACCGGGACAAGGGAACACTGAAGCTTTCTTT.

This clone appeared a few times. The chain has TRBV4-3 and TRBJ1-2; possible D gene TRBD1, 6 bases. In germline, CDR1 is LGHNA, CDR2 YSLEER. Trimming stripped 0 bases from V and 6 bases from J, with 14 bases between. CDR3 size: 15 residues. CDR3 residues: CASSQETGTGHGYTF. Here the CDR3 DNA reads TGCGCCAGCAGCCAAGAAACAGGAACAGGGCATGGCTACACCTTC.

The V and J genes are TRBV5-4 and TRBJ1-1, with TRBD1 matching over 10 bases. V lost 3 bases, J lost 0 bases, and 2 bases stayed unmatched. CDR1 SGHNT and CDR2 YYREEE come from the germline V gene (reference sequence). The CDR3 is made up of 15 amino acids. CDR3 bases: TGTGCCAGCAGCTGGGGACAGGGGATGAACACTGAAGCTTTCTTT. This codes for CASSWGQGMNTEAFF.

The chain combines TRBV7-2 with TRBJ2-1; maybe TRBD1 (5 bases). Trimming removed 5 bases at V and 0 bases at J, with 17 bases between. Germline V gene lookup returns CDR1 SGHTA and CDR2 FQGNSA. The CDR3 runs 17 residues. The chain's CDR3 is CASSLPDSSFSYNEQFF. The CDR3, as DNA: TGTGCCAGCAGCCTTCCTGACAGTTCTTTCTCCTACAATGAGCAGTTCTTC.

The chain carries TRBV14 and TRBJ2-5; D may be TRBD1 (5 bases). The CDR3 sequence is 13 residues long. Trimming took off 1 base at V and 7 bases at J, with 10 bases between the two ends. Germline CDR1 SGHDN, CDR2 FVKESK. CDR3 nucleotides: TGTGCCAGCAGCCAAGGACAGATTCGGACCCAGTACTTC. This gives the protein CASSQGQIRTQYF.

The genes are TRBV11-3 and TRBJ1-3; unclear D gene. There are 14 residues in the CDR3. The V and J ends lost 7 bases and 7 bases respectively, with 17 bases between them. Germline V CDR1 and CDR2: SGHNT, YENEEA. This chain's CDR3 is CASKRSSLLNTIYF. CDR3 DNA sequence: TGTGCCAGCAAGCGGAGTAGCCTTTTGAACACCATATATTTT.

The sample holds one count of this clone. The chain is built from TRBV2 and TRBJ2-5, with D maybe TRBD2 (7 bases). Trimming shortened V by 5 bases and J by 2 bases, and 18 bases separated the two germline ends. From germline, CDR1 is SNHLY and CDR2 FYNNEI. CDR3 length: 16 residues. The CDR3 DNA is TGTGCCAGCAGTACCGTGGGGGGGCCGGGGCAAGAGACCCAGTACTTC. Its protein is CASSTVGGPGQETQYF.

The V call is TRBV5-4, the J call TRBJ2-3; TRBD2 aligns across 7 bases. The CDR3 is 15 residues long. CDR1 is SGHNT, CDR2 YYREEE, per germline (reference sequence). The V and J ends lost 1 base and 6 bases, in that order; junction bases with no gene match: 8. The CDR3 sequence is CASSLRLAAHDTQYF. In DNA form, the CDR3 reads TGTGCCAGCAGCTTGAGGCTAGCGGCGCATGATACGCAGTATTTT.

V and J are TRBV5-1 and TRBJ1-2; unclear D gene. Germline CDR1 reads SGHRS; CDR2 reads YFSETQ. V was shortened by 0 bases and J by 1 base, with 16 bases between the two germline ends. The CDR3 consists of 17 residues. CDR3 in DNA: TGCGCCAGCAGCTTGGCCGGGTTCAGGACTCTTAACTATGGCTACACCTTC. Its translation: CASSLAGFRTLNYGYTF.

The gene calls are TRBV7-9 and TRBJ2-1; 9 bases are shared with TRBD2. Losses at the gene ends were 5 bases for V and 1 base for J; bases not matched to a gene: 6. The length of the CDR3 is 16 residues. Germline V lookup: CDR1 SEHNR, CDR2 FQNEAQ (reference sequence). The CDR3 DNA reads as TGTGCCAGCAGCAGACCTAGCGGGGAGTCCTACAATGAGCAGTTCTTC. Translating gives CASSRPSGESYNEQFF.

The CDR3 reads CASSVPSGTGTNYGYTF. CDR3 DNA: TGTGCCAGCAGCGTCCCCTCCGGGACAGGAACTAACTATGGCTACACCTTC. The chain has TRBV9 and TRBJ1-2, with 8 positions matching TRBD1. Germline trimming cut 2 bases from V and 0 bases from J; bases unmatched to any gene: 9. Germline-derived CDR1 and CDR2 are SGDLS and YYNGEE. There are 17 residues in the CDR3.

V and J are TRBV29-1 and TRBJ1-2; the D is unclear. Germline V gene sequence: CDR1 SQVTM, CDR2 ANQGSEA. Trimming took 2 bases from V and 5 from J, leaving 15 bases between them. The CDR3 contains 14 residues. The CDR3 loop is CSVELGAGLYGYTF. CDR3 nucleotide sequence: TGCAGCGTTGAACTGGGTGCGGGCTTGTATGGCTACACCTTC.

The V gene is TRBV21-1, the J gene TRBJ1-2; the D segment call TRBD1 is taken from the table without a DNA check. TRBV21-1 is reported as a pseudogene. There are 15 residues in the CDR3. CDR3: CASSKRAGWGYGYTF. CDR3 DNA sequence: TGTGCCAGCAGCAAACGGGCAGGGTGGGGCTATGGCTACACCTTC.

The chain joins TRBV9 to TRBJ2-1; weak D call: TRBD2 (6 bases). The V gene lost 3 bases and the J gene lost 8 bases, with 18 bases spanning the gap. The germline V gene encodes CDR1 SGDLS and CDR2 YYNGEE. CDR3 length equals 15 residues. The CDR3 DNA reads TGTGCCAGCAGCGCCGTCGGAGGGCTGGACCATGAGCAGTTCTTC. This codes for CASSAVGGLDHEQFF.

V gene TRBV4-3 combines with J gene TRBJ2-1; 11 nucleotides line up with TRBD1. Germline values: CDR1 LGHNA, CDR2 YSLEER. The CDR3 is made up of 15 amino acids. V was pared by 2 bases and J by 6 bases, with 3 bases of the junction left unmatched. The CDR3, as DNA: TGCGCCAGCAGCCAACGGGACAGGGGGTTCAATGAGCAGTTCTTC. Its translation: CASSQRDRGFNEQFF.

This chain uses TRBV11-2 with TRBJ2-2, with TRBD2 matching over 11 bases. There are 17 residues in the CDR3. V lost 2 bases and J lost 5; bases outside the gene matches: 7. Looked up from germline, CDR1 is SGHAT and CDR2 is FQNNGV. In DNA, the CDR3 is TGTGCCAGCAGCTTAAGCTCTAGCGGGGGGTGGACCGGGGAGCTGTTTTTT. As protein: CASSLSSSGGWTGELFF. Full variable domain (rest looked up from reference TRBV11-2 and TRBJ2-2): EAGVAQSPRYKIIEKRQSVAFWCNPISGHATLYWYQQILGQGPKLLIQFQNNGVVDDSQLPKDRFSAERLKGVDSTLKIQPAKLEDSAVYLCASSLSSSGGWTGELFFGEGSRLTVL.